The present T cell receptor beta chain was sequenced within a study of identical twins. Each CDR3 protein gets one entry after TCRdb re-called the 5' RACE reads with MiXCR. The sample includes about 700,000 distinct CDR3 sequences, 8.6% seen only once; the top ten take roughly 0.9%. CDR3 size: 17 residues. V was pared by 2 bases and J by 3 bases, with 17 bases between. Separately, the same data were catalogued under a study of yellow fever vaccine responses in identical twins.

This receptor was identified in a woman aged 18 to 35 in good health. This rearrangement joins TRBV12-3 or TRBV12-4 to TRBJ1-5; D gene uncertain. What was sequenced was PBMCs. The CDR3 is CASSLPGSRGLNQPQHF. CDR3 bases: TGTGCCAGCAGTTTACCCGGATCGCGCGGGCTCAATCAGCCCCAGCATTTT.